This is a list of T cell receptor beta chains from one sample in a study of T-cell reconstitution after alpha-beta-depleted transplantation in children. MiXCR, run by TCRdb on the PCR reads, gives a single entry per CDR3 protein. The sample has 700,000 to 850,000 distinct CDR3 sequences; approximately 15% are singletons. This specimen was PBMCs, mostly from graft donor cells, taken 360 days after TCRalphabeta/CD19-depleted stem cell transplant. These receptors originate from a male patient younger than 18 who had a stem cell transplant for acute lymphoblastic leukemia, so the T cells may come from the graft donor. The CDR3 runs from the conserved cysteine through the conserved F or W. Fields, in order: D gene, J gene, V gene, clone size, CDR3 DNA, CDR3 protein. D genes are given only for firm matches. Rows give clone size only sometimes, using once, few, many, or a class for an expanded clone.

>NA|TRBJ2-7|TRBV7-9|few
TGTGCCAGCAGCGAAAGGGGACGCCCCTACGAGCAGTACTTC
CASSERGRPYEQYF
>NA|TRBJ2-3|TRBV6-5|few
TGTGCCAGCAGTTCCGGAGCCACAGATACGCAGTATTTT
CASSSGATDTQYF
>NA|TRBJ1-6|TRBV7-9|few
TGTGCCAGCAGCTTTACCCTCAATTCACCCCTCCACTTT
CASSFTLNSPLHF
>NA|TRBJ2-7|TRBV21-1|few
TGTGCCAGCAGTCCCGAGGGAGCCTCTTCCTACGAGCAGTACTTC
CASSPEGASSYEQYF
>NA|TRBJ2-7|TRBV4-1|few
TGCGCCAGCAGCCAAGTCAGGGTGGGGGAGCAGTACTTC
CASSQVRVGEQYF
>TRBD2|TRBJ2-1|TRBV7-9|many
TGTGCCAGCAGCTCGGGACTAGCGGGAGTTGAGCAGTTCTTC
CASSSGLAGVEQFF
>NA|TRBJ2-2|TRBV9|few
TGTGCCAGCAGCTTGCGACCTCAGGGGGAGCTGTTTTTT
CASSLRPQGELFF
>NA|TRBJ2-7|TRBV13|NA
TGTGCCAGCAGCTCCCCGTCCACCTACGAGCAGTACTTC
CASSSPSTYEQYF
>NA|TRBJ2-7|TRBV5-1|few
TGCGCCAGCAGCTTGGCCCCGGGTGCCCACGAGCAGTACTTC
CASSLAPGAHEQYF
>NA|TRBJ2-2|TRBV7-3|few
TGTGCCAGCAGCTTAACCGGTGTTGGGGGAGCCTTGTTTTTT
CASSLTGVGGALFF